The 8 T cell receptor beta chains listed next were all sequenced from one sample in a study of vaccination effects on CD4 cells after COVID-19. With 10 to 11 days of culture completed, CD4+ T cells were isolated. Participants received two doses of either the BNT162b2 or mRNA-1273 vaccine. Repertoires were generated with immunoSEQ multiplex PCR, while TCRdb's copy carries only in-frame clones and drops some. The sample lists tens of thousands of clones; roughly 73% were seen once. No antigens are known for them. Specimen: CD4+ T cells from PBMCs cultured without peptide, collected after COVID-19 vaccination. Every receptor here comes from a human donor who received a COVID-19 vaccine.

This clone has just a few counts. The rearrangement joins TRBV7-9 to TRBJ1-3; D perhaps matches TRBD1 (5 bases). This CDR3 region has 14 residues. Germline CDR1 and CDR2: SEHNR and FQNEAQ (reference sequence). Trimming pared 3 bases from V and 1 base from J, leaving 7 bases between. CDR3 protein: CASSLRGSGNTIYF. CDR3 sequence (DNA): TGTGCCAGCAGCTTGAGGGGTTCTGGAAACACCATATATTTT.

J is TRBJ1-2 and V is TRBV7-9, with D unclear. The CDR3 extends over 14 amino acids. V shed 0 bases and J shed 4 bases, with 9 bases lying between them. CDR1 and CDR2 (germline): SEHNR, FQNEAQ (reference sequence). The CDR3 here is CASSLAQAAYGYTF. The CDR3 nucleotides are TGTGCCAGCAGCTTAGCGCAGGCAGCCTATGGCTACACCTTC.

The count of this clone is one. The gene calls are TRBV10-1 and TRBJ1-2, with TRBD1 identical over 7 bases. Germline CDR1 WNHNN, CDR2 SYGVQD (reference sequence). The CDR3 totals 13 residues. The V gene end was trimmed by 6 bases and the J gene end by 2 bases; junction bases not matched to a gene: 3. The CDR3 is CASSLTGNYGYTF. CDR3 nucleotides: TGCGCCAGCAGCCTGACAGGGAACTATGGCTACACCTTC.

The rearrangement joins TRBV5-5 to TRBJ2-7, with 8 positions matching TRBD1. The CDR3 has 13 residues. Germline lookup yields CDR1 SGHKS and CDR2 YYEKEE (reference sequence). J was trimmed by 7 bases and V by 4 bases; bases with no gene match: 7. Here the CDR3 reads CASSHFDRGEQYV. In DNA form, the CDR3 reads TGTGCCAGCAGCCATTTCGACAGGGGTGAGCAGTACGTC.

The chain employs TRBV6-5 and TRBJ1-5; possibly TRBD1 for D (5 bases). V shed 5 bases and J shed 0 bases, with 11 bases lying between them. The CDR3 extends over 15 amino acids. Germline V gene lookup returns CDR1 MNHEY and CDR2 SVGAGI. Here the CDR3 DNA reads TGTGCCAGCAGTCGGGACGGGTATAGCAATCAGCCCCAGCATTTT. This encodes CASSRDGYSNQPQHF.

This clone was seen a handful of times. This chain connects TRBV10-1 to TRBJ2-3; D is possibly TRBD1 or TRBD2 (5 bases each). Germline CDR1 WNHNN, CDR2 SYGVQD (reference sequence). The CDR3 runs to 14 residues. The V end was cut by 4 bases, the J end by 8 bases, with 16 bases between. The CDR3 DNA is TGCGCCAGCAGTGGGTCGGGGCCGGTGGGTACGCAGTATTTT. This sequence encodes CASSGSGPVGTQYF.

This clone was picked up one time. This chain links TRBV13 with TRBJ2-5; no firm D call. Looked up from germline, CDR1 is PRHDT and CDR2 is FYEKMQ (reference sequence). This CDR3 region has 12 residues. Trimming took off 2 bases at V and 11 bases at J, with 12 bases between the two ends. The chain's CDR3 is CASSLNSPTQYF. The CDR3 nucleotides read TGTGCCAGCAGCTTAAACTCCCCGACACAGTACTTC.

The rearrangement joins TRBV5-1 to TRBJ1-5; possible D gene TRBD1, 6 bases. V lost 2 bases, J lost 7 bases, and 13 bases lay in between. Germline-derived CDR1 and CDR2 are SGHRS and YFSETQ. The CDR3 is 14 amino acids. The CDR3 spells CASSFGGARQPQHF. In DNA, the CDR3 is TGCGCCAGCAGCTTCGGGGGGGCGAGACAGCCCCAGCATTTT. Based on the CDR3 plus reference TRBV5-1 and TRBJ1-5, the full variable domain is KAGVTQTPRYLIKTRGQQVTLSCSPISGHRSVSWYQQTPGQGLQFLFEYFSETQRNKGNFPGRFSGRQFSNSRSEMNVSTLELGDSALYLCASSFGGARQPQHFGDGTRLSIL.